This T cell receptor (beta chain) appears in the sequencing data of a study of cytomegalovirus exposure and HLA in healthy donors. Looking at the study overall: The roughly 120 million unique TCR beta sequences, from about 179 million T cells, were found by an earlier analysis. General observations from the study: Later analysis revealed greater clonal expansion in HLA-associated TCR beta chains than in equally common others. The study designated 150 or so TCR beta chains cytomegalovirus-associated.

This CDR3 has 16 residues. The V and J ends lost 5 bases and 4 bases, in that order; junction bases with no gene match: 10. With respect to this clone: What it binds is not known.

13 Jbeta primers and 60 Vbeta primers were used for the PCR. Original handling: The count from a later analysis was some 80 million unique TCR beta chains, some 9.9 million of them shared. Assay used: immunoSEQ multiplex PCR; TCRdb lists only in-frame clones, some missing. That table gives V, J and clone size, and the DNA gave D and trimming. This table has under 200,000 clones, around 68% appearing once. This sequence was found in a woman in her forties in good health and CMV-seropositive. The chain employs TRBV5-3 and TRBJ2-1; 9 bases align to TRBD2. TRBV5-3 is filed as an ORF, its function uncertain. The sample was PBMCs. This CDR3 reads CARSFLTSGLYNEQFF. In DNA, the CDR3 is TGTGCCAGAAGTTTCCTGACTAGCGGACTGTACAATGAGCAGTTCTTC.